A single sample gave rise to the 22 T cell receptor beta chains below, sequenced in a study of T cells in Graves' hyperthyroidism and ophthalmopathy. Regions amplified from RNA transcripts were the TCR beta CDR3 regions. A first-round RT-PCR of the TCR CDR3 used the HTBI primer set. MiXCR, run by TCRdb on the multiplex PCR reads, gives a single entry per CDR3 protein. The repertoire holds more than 450,000 distinct CDR3 sequences, with 20% as singletons. Sequenced input: blood. These receptors were collected from a man in his forties or fifties with Graves' ophthalmopathy.

This clonotype was counted many times. The J gene is TRBJ2-1, the V gene TRBV20-1; possibly TRBD2 for D (5 bases). The length of the CDR3 is 14 residues. CDR1 and CDR2 (germline): DFQATT, SNEGSKA (reference sequence). V was clipped by 6 bases and J by 0 bases, with 12 bases between them. The CDR3 protein is CSAPGLRSYNEQFF. The CDR3 DNA reads TGCAGTGCCCCTGGACTCCGCTCCTACAATGAGCAGTTCTTC.

This clonotype has ten or more counts. This chain connects TRBV11-2 to TRBJ2-1, with D tentatively TRBD2 (5 bases). Germline CDR1 reads SGHAT; CDR2 reads FQNNGV. The length of the CDR3 is 15 residues. Trimming stripped 3 bases from V and 6 bases from J, with 15 bases between. In DNA, the CDR3 is TGTGCCAGCAGCTTTAGTCGGTACGCGGGCAATGAGCAGTTCTTC. This sequence encodes CASSFSRYAGNEQFF.

This clonotype was seen only a few times. The V gene is TRBV7-9, the J gene TRBJ2-1; 10 nucleotides agree with TRBD2. This CDR3 has 15 residues. CDR1 and CDR2 (germline): SEHNR, FQNEAQ (reference sequence). V lost 4 bases, J lost 7 bases, and 7 bases stayed unmatched. The CDR3 region is CASSSSGGARNEQFF. The CDR3 DNA sequence: TGTGCCAGCAGCTCGAGCGGGGGGGCGAGAAATGAGCAGTTCTTC.

The V and J genes are TRBV7-9 and TRBJ1-2, with 7 bases fitting TRBD1. Trimming at V came to 5 bases and at J to 0 bases, leaving 9 bases not matched to a gene. The CDR3 spans 16 residues. The germline V gene encodes CDR1 SEHNR and CDR2 FQNEAQ (reference sequence). The CDR3 DNA reads TGTGCCAGCAGCCCCGCTGACAGGGATCCTAACTATGGCTACACCTTC. It specifies CASSPADRDPNYGYTF.

This clonotype was detected many times. V and J are TRBV2 and TRBJ2-5; weak D call: TRBD2 (5 bases). The CDR3 consists of 13 residues. V lost 6 bases and J 5 bases, leaving 13 bases between the germline ends. CDR1 and CDR2 from the germline V gene are SNHLY and FYNNEI. CDR3 loop: CASRSSPGETQYF. The CDR3 bases are TGTGCCAGCAGGTCTAGCCCTGGGGAGACCCAGTACTTC.

This clonotype occurred many times. The chain combines TRBV18 with TRBJ1-2; TRBD1 might be the D (6 bases). Germline V gene data show CDR1 as KGHSH and CDR2 as LQKENI. V gave up 2 bases and J gave up 4 bases, with 11 bases separating them. This CDR3 has 14 amino acids. The chain's CDR3 is CASSPTGTTYGYTF. CDR3 nucleotide sequence: TGTGCCAGCTCACCAACAGGGACGACCTATGGCTACACCTTC.

This clonotype occurred many times. V and J are TRBV28 and TRBJ2-1, with D unresolved. Trimming stripped 8 bases from V and 9 bases from J, with 8 bases between. Germline V gene sequence: CDR1 MDHEN, CDR2 SYDVKM. The CDR3 contains 10 residues. CDR3 DNA sequence: TGTGCCAGCGGAGTTGTTGAGCAGTTCTTC. Translation gives CASGVVEQFF. Variable domain in full (rest from reference TRBV28 and TRBJ2-1): DVKVTQSSRYLVKRTGEKVFLECVQDMDHENMFWYRQDPGLGLRLIYFSYDVKMKEKGDIPEGYSVSREKKERFSLILESASTNQTSMYLCASGVVEQFFGPGTRLTVL.

This clonotype was observed at least ten times. The rearrangement links TRBV6-5 to TRBJ1-1, with a tentative D call TRBD1 (5 bases). V lost 2 bases, J lost 2 bases, and 15 bases lay in between. Per germline, CDR1 MNHEY and CDR2 SVGAGI. The CDR3 consists of 16 residues. CDR3 coding DNA: TGTGCCAGCAGTTACATGGCAGGGTCGGGAAACACTGAAGCTTTCTTT. Protein product: CASSYMAGSGNTEAFF.

Ten or more counts support this clonotype. CDR3 in DNA: TGTGCCAGCAGCTTAAATCAGGGTTCCTACAATGAGCAGTTCTTC. Translation gives CASSLNQGSYNEQFF. The chain combines TRBV7-2 with TRBJ2-1, with a possible D match to TRBD1 (5 bases). V lost 2 bases to trimming and J lost 1 base, with 9 bases between them. Germline V gives CDR1 SGHTA, CDR2 FQGNSA. The CDR3 covers 15 residues.

This clonotype was counted at least ten times. CDR3 in amino acids: CSARAFSGAGETQYF. The CDR3 DNA reads TGCAGTGCTAGAGCCTTCTCGGGGGCAGGGGAGACCCAGTACTTC. This sequence joins TRBV20-1 and TRBJ2-5, with D perhaps TRBD1 or TRBD2 (6 bases each). CDR3 size: 15 residues. Germline V gives CDR1 DFQATT, CDR2 SNEGSKA (reference sequence). Trimming took off 1 base at V and 5 bases at J, with 17 bases between the two ends.

The chain employs TRBV20-1 and TRBJ1-1; a weak D match, TRBD1 (5 bases). V lost 3 bases, J lost 4 bases, and 15 bases lay in between. The germline V gene has CDR1 DFQATT and CDR2 SNEGSKA (reference sequence). This CDR3 contains 14 residues. The CDR3, as DNA: TGCAGTGCTAGGGGTGCGGACGGGGGCACTGAAGCTTTCTTT. This translates into CSARGADGGTEAFF.

This chain uses TRBV6-1 with TRBJ2-5; TRBD1 is a possible D gene (5 bases). Trimming stripped 3 bases from V and 5 bases from J, with 13 bases between. Germline V lookup: CDR1 MNHNS, CDR2 SASEGT. The CDR3 has 14 amino acids. In DNA, the CDR3 is TGTGCCAGCAGTGACCGACAGAAGGCGGAGACCCAGTACTTC. Amino acid sequence: CASSDRQKAETQYF.

DNA of the CDR3: TGCAGTGCTAGAGATCAAAAGATAGCGGGGGGAGGTTCAGATACGCAGTATTTT. Translating it yields CSARDQKIAGGGSDTQYF. The rearrangement uses TRBV20-1 and TRBJ2-3, with 10 bases fitting TRBD2. The V gene end was trimmed by 0 bases and the J gene end by 4 bases; junction bases not matched to a gene: 13. The CDR3 contains 18 residues. The V gene's germline CDR1 is DFQATT and CDR2 SNEGSKA (reference sequence).

The V and J genes are TRBV19 and TRBJ2-2; 10 bases are a match to TRBD2. The CDR3 consists of 18 residues. The germline gives CDR1 LNHDA, CDR2 SQIVND (reference sequence). The V gene end was trimmed by 6 bases and the J gene end by 6 bases; junction bases not matched to a gene: 16. CDR3 loop: CASRRSGRARSDAGELFF. The DNA of the CDR3 is TGTGCCAGTAGACGAAGCGGGAGGGCCAGGAGTGATGCCGGGGAGCTGTTTTTT.

This clonotype was seen at least ten times. V is TRBV20-1 and J is TRBJ2-7; D ambiguous. This CDR3 contains 13 residues. Germline loops: CDR1 DFQATT, CDR2 SNEGSKA (reference sequence). Deletions cut 6 bases from V and 2 bases from J, with 14 bases between. This CDR3 is CSAPGTQPYEQYF. As DNA, the CDR3 is TGCAGTGCCCCGGGCACCCAGCCCTACGAGCAGTACTTC.

This clonotype was recorded at least ten times. The rearrangement uses TRBV12-3 or TRBV12-4 and TRBJ1-4, with D possibly TRBD1 on 5 matching bases. The germline V and J ends were trimmed by 6 bases and 0 bases, with 8 bases remaining between them. The CDR3 is 14 amino acids. CDR3 residues: CASRKQATNEKLFF. CDR3 sequence (DNA): TGTGCCAGCAGGAAACAGGCAACTAATGAAAAACTGTTTTTT.

This rearrangement joins TRBV20-1 to TRBJ2-7, with D hard to call. The V gene lost 5 bases and the J gene lost 1 base, with 12 bases spanning the gap. This CDR3 comprises 13 residues. The germline V gene has CDR1 DFQATT and CDR2 SNEGSKA (reference sequence). The CDR3 coding sequence is TGCAGTGCTCCAGGAGCGAAATCCTACGAGCAGTACTTC. Its translation: CSAPGAKSYEQYF.

This clonotype was seen at least ten times. The chain combines TRBV12-3 or TRBV12-4 with TRBJ1-1; a weak D match, TRBD1 (6 bases). This CDR3 contains 13 residues. The V and J ends lost 3 bases and 4 bases respectively, with 9 bases between them. CDR3: CASSLGGPTEAFF. CDR3 DNA: TGTGCCAGCAGTTTGGGGGGGCCCACTGAAGCTTTCTTT.

This clonotype has just a few counts. This chain connects TRBV13 to TRBJ2-3; D might be TRBD1 (6 bases). CDR1 and CDR2 (germline): PRHDT, FYEKMQ (reference sequence). The CDR3 consists of 15 residues. V was trimmed by 5 bases and J by 0 bases, leaving 12 bases between them. CDR3 nucleotide sequence: TGTGCCAGCAGCCATTCCAGGGGAAGCACAGATACGCAGTATTTT. It specifies CASSHSRGSTDTQYF.

The chain joins TRBV2 to TRBJ2-5; no clear D gene. Germline-derived CDR1 and CDR2 are SNHLY and FYNNEI. The V and J ends lost 1 base and 4 bases respectively, with 13 bases between them. The CDR3 extends over 15 amino acids. DNA for the CDR3: TGTGCCAGCAGTGAAGGGGCTTATAGGAGAGAGACCCAGTACTTC. As protein: CASSEGAYRRETQYF.

Only a few counts were recorded for this clonotype. This chain uses TRBV3-1 with TRBJ2-2; 10 bases line up with TRBD2. CDR1 is LGHDT, CDR2 YNNKEL, per germline (reference sequence). This CDR3 is built from 15 residues. V shed 5 bases, J shed 4 bases, and the junction held 4 bases outside the gene matches. The chain's CDR3 is CASSAGLASTGELFF. CDR3 nucleotide sequence: TGTGCCAGCAGCGCGGGACTAGCGAGCACCGGGGAGCTGTTTTTT.

This clonotype was seen a handful of times. J is TRBJ2-1 and V is TRBV30, with 10 bases identical to TRBD2. J was trimmed by 0 bases and V by 5 bases; bases with no gene match: 4. The CDR3 totals 15 residues. Germline CDR1 is GTSNPN and CDR2 is SVGIG (reference sequence). CDR3: CAWSPSGGSYNEQFF. Here the CDR3 DNA reads TGTGCCTGGTCCCCTAGCGGGGGCTCCTACAATGAGCAGTTCTTC.